The T cell receptor beta chain described here comes from a study of T cell clones after liver transplantation. Study-wide points: Circulating graft-donor-reactive CD4 TCRbeta sequences fell significantly post-transplant in most of the 8 subjects.

The CDR3 consists of 17 residues. The germline CDR1 and CDR2 sequences are SGDLS and YYNGEE. The junction had 14 bases not matched to a gene; V was cut back by 3 bases and J by 8 bases. Measured with immunoSEQ multiplex PCR; TCRdb has only the in-frame clones, and not every one. The sample includes roughly 55,000 clones, approximately 84% seen only once; the top ten take about 8.5%. This clone is deemed medium-sized. The antigen remains undetermined. The receptor was derived from a human donor who received a liver transplant. The sample was CD4+ T cells from blood, taken before liver transplant. The rearrangement links TRBV9 to TRBJ1-2; 12 positions match TRBD1. This chain's CDR3 is CASSATRPGQGALGYTF. As DNA, the CDR3 is TGTGCCAGCAGCGCAACCCGACCGGGACAGGGGGCGTTGGGCTACACCTTC.